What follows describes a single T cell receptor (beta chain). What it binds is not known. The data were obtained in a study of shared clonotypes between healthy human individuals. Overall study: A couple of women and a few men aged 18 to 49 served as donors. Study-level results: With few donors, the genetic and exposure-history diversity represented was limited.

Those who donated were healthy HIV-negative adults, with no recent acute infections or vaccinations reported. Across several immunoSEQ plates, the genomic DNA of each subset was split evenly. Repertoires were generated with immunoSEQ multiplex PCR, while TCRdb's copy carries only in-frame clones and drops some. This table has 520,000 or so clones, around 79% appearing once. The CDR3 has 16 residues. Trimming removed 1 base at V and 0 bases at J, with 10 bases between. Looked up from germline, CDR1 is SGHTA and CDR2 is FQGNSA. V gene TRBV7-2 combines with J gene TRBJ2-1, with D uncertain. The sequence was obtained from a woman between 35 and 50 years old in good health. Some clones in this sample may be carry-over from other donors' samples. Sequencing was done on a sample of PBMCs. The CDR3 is CASSLDGANSYNEQFF. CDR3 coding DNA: TGTGCCAGCAGCTTAGATGGCGCAAACTCCTACAATGAGCAGTTCTTC. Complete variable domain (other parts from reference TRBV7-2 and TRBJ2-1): GAGVSQSPSNKVTEKGKDVELRCDPISGHTALYWYRQSLGQGLEFLIYFQGNSAPDKSGLPSDRFSAERTGGSVSTLTIQRTQQEDSAVYLCASSLDGANSYNEQFFGPGTRLTVL.